The 8 T cell receptor beta chains presented below share a single source sample, sequenced in a study of blood T cell repertoires in COVID-19. Repertoires were generated with immunoSEQ multiplex PCR, while TCRdb's copy carries only in-frame clones and drops some. Found here are about 24,000 clones, about 89% of them singletons; the top ten hold approximately 28%. The source material was peripheral blood. The source of these receptors is a woman in her seventies with active COVID-19.

The V call is TRBV2, the J call TRBJ1-6; D remains ambiguous. The CDR3 contains 15 residues. The germline V gene has CDR1 SNHLY and CDR2 FYNNEI. V was clipped by 2 bases and J by 8 bases, with 13 bases between them. The DNA of the CDR3 is TGTGCCAGCAGTGAACTGGTGAGAGGCGATTCACCCCTCCACTTT. Encoded protein: CASSELVRGDSPLHF.

The rearrangement links TRBV19 to TRBJ2-5; D not certain. This CDR3 has 12 amino acids. Trimming cost V 4 bases and J 2 bases, with 5 bases left between them. Germline values: CDR1 LNHDA, CDR2 SQIVND (reference sequence). The CDR3 here is CASSSSQETQYF. The DNA for the CDR3 is TGTGCCAGTAGTAGTTCGCAAGAGACCCAGTACTTC.

V and J are TRBV29-1 and TRBJ1-2; TRBD1 agrees at 9 bases. J lost 8 bases, V lost 7 bases, and 5 bases had no gene match. Germline-derived CDR1 and CDR2 are SQVTM and ANQGSEA. The length of the CDR3 is 11 residues. The CDR3 region is CSGDRDGGYTF. The CDR3 DNA reads as TGCAGCGGGGACAGGGATGGAGGCTACACCTTC.

The chain is built from TRBV24-1 and TRBJ2-7; no definite D call. Per the germline V gene, CDR1 is KGHDR and CDR2 is SFDVKD. This CDR3 has 14 residues. V was pared by 1 base and J by 2 bases, with 8 bases between. The CDR3, as DNA: TGTGCCACCAGTGATTTATATTTCCCCTACGAGCAGTACTTC. This codes for CATSDLYFPYEQYF.

In DNA form, the CDR3 reads TGTGCCAGCTCCTCGTCCTATAGCAATCAGCCCCAGCATTTT. It translates to CASSSSYSNQPQHF. The chain combines TRBV18 with TRBJ1-5, with no clear D. The CDR3 is 14 amino acids. Germline loops: CDR1 KGHSH, CDR2 LQKENI. The V end was cut by 6 bases, the J end by 0 bases, with 9 bases between.

The chain uses TRBV3-1 (or the pseudogene TRBV3-2) and TRBJ2-3; no firm D call. CDR1 and CDR2 from the germline V gene are LGHDT and YNNKEL (reference sequence). V was trimmed by 4 bases and J by 2 bases, leaving 13 bases between them. This CDR3 region has 15 residues. The CDR3 DNA is TGTGCCAGCAGCCGGGCAGGCAAAAACACAGATACGCAGTATTTT. This gives the protein CASSRAGKNTDTQYF.

The rearrangement uses TRBV6-1 and TRBJ1-1; no reliable D call. The CDR3 is made up of 13 amino acids. Between the trimmed V and J ends, which lost 3 bases and 3 bases, there was a span of 8 bases. Germline V gives CDR1 MNHNS, CDR2 SASEGT. The CDR3 is CASSDQAYTEAFF. The CDR3 DNA reads TGTGCCAGCAGTGACCAGGCCTACACTGAAGCTTTCTTT.

This clone was picked up one time. The rearrangement links TRBV6-5 to TRBJ1-6; D is possibly TRBD1 (5 bases). The CDR3 extends over 16 amino acids. The germline V gene has CDR1 MNHEY and CDR2 SVGAGI. V was pared by 1 base and J by 4 bases, with 11 bases between. Here the CDR3 DNA reads TGTGCCAGCAGTTACTTCCGACAGCTTTATAATTCACCCCTCCACTTT. As protein: CASSYFRQLYNSPLHF.